This TCR beta chain derives from a study of cytomegalovirus exposure and HLA in healthy donors (dated by TCRdb to between 2016 and 2019). For context, the study as a whole: An earlier analysis of approximately 550 of the donors reported more than 250 Gb of sequence data and around 120 million unique TCR beta sequences from some 180 million T cells. An early release covering roughly 580 HLA-typed donors comprised approximately 300 gigabases of sequencing data and 65 million to 100 million unique TCR sequences. The genetic ancestry cluster associated with self-reported Caucasian donors included 81% of the 350 to 500 genotyped donors. The study aimed to test whether cataloging public T cell receptors could reveal signatures of past pathogen exposure. Using immunosequencing, the study profiled T cell repertoires from some 670 subjects and related those repertoires to cytomegalovirus serostatus. Besides the first cohort of approximately 670 subjects, a separate validation cohort made up of over 95 different subjects was used. The study combined high-throughput TCR immunosequencing, statistical association of individual TCRs with disease status, and machine learning to predict cytomegalovirus infection status. In a later analysis, previously published TCR beta repertoires from hundreds of donors were re-analyzed and high-resolution HLA genotyping was added so that TCR occurrence patterns could be studied. The later analysis used no new phenotypic data to find candidate immune exposures, relying instead on TCR beta sequences and their occurrence across donors. An earlier analysis of 587 of the donors used high-throughput TCR beta sequencing to judge whether each TCR beta V gene segment behaved as functional or pseudogenic. Alongside the repertoire data, information on donor age, sex, ethnicity and CMV serostatus was compiled. In a later genetic analysis, genome-wide SNP genotypes for about 55% of the roughly 700 donors were used, and that subset was treated as a discovery cohort. All discovery cohort repertoires had been generated using a single sequencing platform. HLA typing covered class I and class II loci at four-digit resolution. The number of donors typed differed by locus, with about 629-630 for A, B, C, DRB1 and DQB1, 522 for DQA1, 600 to 610 for DPA1, and around 430 for DPB1. A handful of DR-DQ haplotypes were handled as single units for association and clustering because linkage in the cohort was strong. Among roughly 400 genotyped donors of the cohort, an average of around 220,000 unique TCR beta nucleotide sequences was sequenced per donor, of which about 19% were non-productive. General findings and caveats noted by the study authors: Most CMV-associated TCR beta chains appeared to be HLA-restricted in a later analysis, and the HLA associations seemed to be driven largely by CMV exposure. A total of fewer than 200 TCR beta chains were listed by the study as associated with cytomegalovirus. The earlier analysis of approximately 590 of the donors excluded roughly 16 rarely observed V segments, including chromosome 9 orphons, because counts were too low. In a later genetic analysis, a missense DCLRE1C variant was associated with V-gene and J-gene trimming of TCR beta chains, and the association was replicated in an independent cohort. According to a later genetic analysis, donors in an Asian-associated ancestry cluster had fewer N-insertions in productive TCRs than the approximately 670-donor mean. Only TCR beta chains were sequenced in this cohort, and the absence of alpha or paired-chain data limited detectable features. Specific HLA alleles were associated with roughly 17,000 TCR beta sequences at a false discovery rate of 0.05 in a later analysis. Assigning TCR associations to individual alleles was difficult when HLA alleles, especially DR and DQ, strongly co-occurred. Sequencing depth was assumed to be roughly uniform across donors in the presence/absence analyses, though that assumption may not hold. In a later analysis, the rate of TCR association differed among HLA loci, with DRB1 alleles having the most associated TCRs and HLA-C alleles having the fewest. A later analysis reported that several top co-occurrence clusters appeared linked to parvovirus B19, influenza, CMV and Epstein-Barr virus. In vitro tests confirmed that a few of the cytomegalovirus-associated TCR beta chains recognize cytomegalovirus antigens. CMV serostatus was the only immune exposure information available for the cohort. Because HLA typing was unavailable for some donors at each locus, only the typed subset was used in association tests. A further reported finding was that TCR beta sequences accurately predicted the HLA-A and HLA-B alleles for most subjects in the first cohort. Linkage disequilibrium might explain the correlated functional status among segregating V segments, but an unknown experimental factor could not be ruled out. In an earlier analysis of approximately 590 of the donors, most TCR beta V segments appeared in productive rearrangements about 87% or about 30% of the time, broadly matching IMGT annotations. The classifier was reported to diagnose cytomegalovirus status with high specificity and sensitivity in both the original and validation cohorts. A later analysis found that HLA-associated TCR beta chains were more clonally expanded and had lower generation probabilities than equally common non-associated chains. A cluster of highly shared sequence variants was judged likely to be a technical artifact of the sequencing pipeline. Most TCR sequences were observed very rarely across donors, whereas some public TCRs were present in many individuals. The authors suggested that the approach could potentially be generalized to other disease states and immunological phenotypes. Because the 87-base-pair reads could not distinguish some IMGT-functional V segments, including TRBV6-2 and TRBV6-3, those segments were excluded.

The cohort consisted of 600 to 700 healthy bone marrow donors. At the time of sampling, all cohort members were nominally healthy, though unrecorded immune exposures were likely present. The donor tested CMV seronegative and was one of the 352 seronegative cohort members. Every donor gave a peripheral blood sample, and the peripheral blood mononuclear cells from that sample were used for TCR beta sequencing. The Qiagen DNeasy Blood Extraction Kit was used to extract genomic DNA from the blood cell samples. Comment on this clone: Its specific antigen is unknown. Base qualities are not at hand, and no much larger clone is one base apart.

Receptor libraries were prepared by the immunoSEQ multiplex PCR assay. For the multiplex PCR, a mixture combining 60 forward primers for TCR Vbeta segments and 13 reverse primers for TCR Jbeta segments was used. A multiplex PCR assay on genomic DNA amplified the CDR3 region of rearranged TCR beta genes. The Illumina HiSeq System was used to sequence the amplified TCR beta libraries as 87-base-pair reads. The study's processing was this. Across the roughly 670 repertoires, a later analysis counted roughly 84 million unique TCR beta chains, roughly 11 million of which were shared by at least two donors. A nearest-neighbor algorithm error-corrected the raw reads and collapsed the reads into unique sequences, merging closely related sequences to remove PCR and sequencing errors. CDR3 sequences were aligned to IMGT reference sequences to assign V, D and J gene segments. Each retained sequence needed at least a six-nucleotide match to both a V gene segment and a J gene segment. Rearrangements were called productive when the CDR3 lacked stop codons and stayed in frame with V and J; all others were non-productive. CDR3 was defined according to IMGT convention as the region running from the second conserved V-encoded cysteine to the conserved J-encoded phenylalanine. The earlier analysis of 587 of the donors excluded sequences that lacked an unambiguous match to a single V gene segment. In an earlier analysis of 500 to 750 of the donors, V segments were called functional above 56.7% productive rearrangements and were called segregating when the between-donor standard deviation exceeded 5%. To diagnose cytomegalovirus status from the catalog of TCR beta chain sequences, a statistical classification framework was built. A later analysis assigned V and J genes by comparing TCR nucleotide sequences with IMGT/GENE-DB human TR gene sequences. Using the TCRdist pipeline, a later analysis assigned CDR3 sequences along with most-parsimonious VDJ recombination scenarios. In a later analysis, every TCR beta chain was defined by the combination of its CDR3 amino acid sequence and its V-gene family, and reads without a unique V-gene family were dropped. In a later analysis, 500 to 650 highly shared, low-generation-probability nucleotide sequences were removed to address suspected cross-contamination and a sequencing artifact. In a later analysis, a clonal expansion index for each public chain was calculated from normalized within-repertoire ranks of inferred template counts. A later analysis computed generation probabilities with a VDJ recombination model fitted to out-of-frame rearrangements, and checked the results against IGoR. Hypergeometric tests were used in a later analysis to score TCR-TCR, TCR-HLA and TCR-CMV co-occurrence, with a repertoire-size bias correction applied to the TCR pairs. A later analysis estimated false discovery rates by permuting HLA or CMV assignments 20 times. In a later analysis, co-occurring TCRs were grouped using DBSCAN, with TCRdist sequence similarity added in when clustering inside HLA-allele-positive subsets. Co-occurrence clustering excluded repertoires with fewer than 30,000 or more than 120,000 public chains, plus five with anomalous nucleotide sharing. The source is immuneACCESS, and TCRdb retained only in-frame sequences with V and J called. Part of the clones is not carried over; for the studies checked, unresolved V genes explain less than half of this, and the remainder is unexplained. The DNA gave D and trimming, while V, J and clone size come from that table. The table for this sample lists about 110,000 clones; 70% to 80% of them were counted only once. The ten largest clonotypes hold roughly 2.8% of the sample.

CDR1 SGHTA and CDR2 FQGTGA are derived from the germline V gene. Trimming takes 5 bases from V and 2 bases from J, and the germline ends sit 16 bases apart. The CDR3, cysteine through phenylalanine, is 17 amino acids long. The kept DNA is CDR3 alone, 51 bases in frame from the first base. The sequenced material came from PBMCs. The TCR originated in a female donor in good health and CMV-seronegative. In this chain, TRBV7-3 is recombined with TRBJ2-6; 6 matching bases give a weak D call of TRBD2. The CDR3 corresponds to CASSPYLTGAGANVLTF. The DNA sequence is TGTGCCAGCAGCCCCTACCTAACGGGAGCTGGGGCCAACGTCCTGACTTTC.